A selection of T cell receptor beta chains follows, all from one sample in a study of T-cell reconstitution after alpha-beta-depleted transplantation in children. One entry per CDR3 protein, called by TCRdb with MiXCR from the PCR reads. Of some 87,000 distinct CDR3 sequences in the sample, 15% to 19% were seen once. Sample: PBMCs, mostly from graft donor cells, taken 180 days after TCRalphabeta/CD19-depleted stem cell transplant. All receptors come from a male patient aged 2 to 9 who had a stem cell transplant for acute lymphoblastic leukemia, so the T cells may come from the graft donor. Both conserved end residues are part of each CDR3. The D gene is left open where the match is weak. Size is stated for part of the rows, as once, few or many counts, or as a class when the clone is expanded.

CDR3 protein	CDR3 DNA	clone size	D gene	V gene	J gene
CSASGGATDTQYF	TGCAGTGCTAGCGGGGGGGCCACAGATACGCAGTATTTT	many	TRBD2	TRBV20-1	TRBJ2-3
CASSRDQLLETQYF	TGTGCCAGCAGCCGGGACCAGCTCCTGGAGACCCAGTACTTC	few	.	TRBV7-6	TRBJ2-5
CSATLQGRNTIYF	TGCAGCGCCACCTTACAGGGACGAAACACCATATATTTT	few	.	TRBV29-1	TRBJ1-3
CASSIETGRSQPQHF	TGTGCCAGTAGTATCGAGACAGGGAGAAGTCAGCCCCAGCATTTT	.	TRBD1	TRBV19	TRBJ1-5
CASSLGGRGNNQPQHF	TGTGCCAGCAGTTTAGGGGGGCGAGGAAACAATCAGCCCCAGCATTTT	.	.	TRBV12-3/TRBV12-4	TRBJ1-5
CASGGLNQPQHF	TGTGCCAGCGGGGGGCTCAATCAGCCCCAGCATTTT	.	.	TRBV7-8	TRBJ1-5
CASVEGSASYNEQFF	TGCGCCAGCGTAGAGGGGTCGGCCTCCTACAATGAGCAGTTCTTC	few	.	TRBV5-1	TRBJ2-1
CASSLSGQGNGYTF	TGCGCCAGCAGCTTGTCCGGCCAGGGGAATGGCTACACCTTC	few	.	TRBV5-1	TRBJ1-2
CASSLTAINYGYTF	TGTGCCAGCAGCTTAACAGCGATCAACTATGGCTACACCTTC	few	.	TRBV7-2	TRBJ1-2
CAISESLQGASAIYGYTF	TGTGCCATCAGTGAGTCGTTACAGGGGGCGTCGGCCATCTATGGCTACACCTTC	few	TRBD1	TRBV10-3	TRBJ1-2
CASSQGQVGTYEQYF	TGCGCCAGCAGCCAAGGACAGGTGGGAACCTACGAGCAGTACTTC	many	.	TRBV4-3	TRBJ2-7
CASSSKETQYF	TGCGCCAGCAGCTCCAAAGAGACCCAGTACTTC	many	.	TRBV5-1	TRBJ2-5
CASSLGAGGLSYEQYF	TGTGCCAGCAGCCTTGGGGCGGGGGGGCTCTCCTACGAGCAGTACTTC	.	TRBD2	TRBV11-2	TRBJ2-7
CASSLFPGANRRYEQYF	TGTGCCAGCAGTTTGTTTCCAGGGGCTAATCGTCGCTACGAGCAGTACTTC	.	.	TRBV27	TRBJ2-7
CASSLVRVDTGELFF	TGTGCCAGCAGCTTAGTCAGGGTAGACACCGGGGAGCTGTTTTTT	.	.	TRBV11-2	TRBJ2-2
CASSWGGQGSSYEQYF	TGCGCCAGCAGCTGGGGGGGACAGGGGAGCTCCTACGAGCAGTACTTC	.	TRBD1	TRBV5-1	TRBJ2-7
CASSPGGILNTEAFF	TGTGCCAGCAGCCCAGGGGGGATTCTGAACACTGAAGCTTTCTTT	few	TRBD1	TRBV7-8	TRBJ1-1
CASSRTGTGDEQYF	TGTGCCAGCAGCCGAACGGGGACAGGGGACGAGCAGTACTTC	.	TRBD1	TRBV5-6	TRBJ2-7
CASSLRTEHSGNTIYF	TGCGCCAGCAGCCTCCGGACGGAACACTCTGGAAACACCATATATTTT	few	.	TRBV5-1	TRBJ1-3
CASSSRGRGGGNTIYF	TGCGCCAGCAGCTCGCGGGGCAGGGGAGGTGGAAACACCATATATTTT	.	.	TRBV5-1	TRBJ1-3
CSAKDRPYEQYF	TGCAGTGCTAAGGACAGACCCTACGAGCAGTACTTC	.	.	TRBV20-1	TRBJ2-7
CSARGGPWRDRGFPEQFF	TGCAGTGCTAGAGGGGGCCCATGGCGGGACAGGGGTTTTCCTGAGCAGTTCTTC	.	TRBD1	TRBV20-1	TRBJ2-1
CASSSGQGATNEKLFF	TGTGCCAGCAGCTCGGGACAGGGGGCAACTAATGAAAAACTGTTTTTT	.	TRBD1	TRBV7-8	TRBJ1-4
CASSLIGSNEQFF	TGTGCCAGCAGTTTGATAGGGTCCAATGAGCAGTTCTTC	.	.	TRBV27	TRBJ2-1
CASSPPTGKVLGYTF	TGTGCCAGCAGTCCTCCCACAGGGAAGGTTTTGGGCTACACCTTC	.	.	TRBV6-2/TRBV6-3	TRBJ1-2